The rows below give T cell receptor beta chains drawn from one sample of a study of blood T cell repertoires in COVID-19. The method was immunoSEQ multiplex PCR; TCRdb's version includes in-frame clones alone and lacks a portion of them. The data contain a few hundred thousand clones, around 89% of them seen just once; the ten biggest clones take up approximately 6.6%. The sequenced sample consisted of peripheral blood. The origin of the receptors is a woman aged 25 to 39 who had recovered from COVID-19. CDR3s include the opening cysteine and the closing phenylalanine or tryptophan. The D gene is left open where the match is weak. Some rows have no size entry. The others give once, few or many, or a class for an expanded clone.

>TRBJ1-6|once|TRBV4-1|-
TGCGCCAGCAGACAGTTAACAGGGAATTCACCCCTCCACTTT
CASRQLTGNSPLHF
>TRBJ2-5|-|TRBV7-9|TRBD1
TGTGCCAGCAGCGTCAGGGGGCGGGAGACCCAGTACTTC
CASSVRGRETQYF
>TRBJ2-2|-|TRBV5-1|TRBD2
TGCGCCAGCTCTCCCCCGGGGGGGGTAACCGGGGAGCTGTTTTTT
CASSPPGGVTGELFF
>TRBJ2-1|-|TRBV29-1|-
TGCAGCGTGAGTAGCGGTTCCACCTACAATGAGCAGTTCTTC
CSVSSGSTYNEQFF
>TRBJ2-5|-|TRBV5-4|TRBD1
TGTGCCAGCAGCGGGGGACAGACTAAACAAGAGACCCAGTACTTC
CASSGGQTKQETQYF
>TRBJ2-1|-|TRBV19|TRBD2
TGTGCCAGTAGATCACTAGCGGGGGGGCGCCGTGAGCAGTTCTTC
CASRSLAGGRREQFF
>TRBJ2-3|few|TRBV19|TRBD2
TGTGCCAGTACCCCACGGCGGGGGGGGAGCACAGATACGCAGTATTTT
CASTPRRGGSTDTQYF
>TRBJ2-1|-|TRBV4-2|TRBD2
TGTGCCAGCAGCCAGGCGGTGGCTAGCGGGGTGTACAATGAGCAGTTCTTC
CASSQAVASGVYNEQFF
>TRBJ2-3|-|TRBV9|TRBD2
TGTGCCAGCAGCGAACTACTAGCGGGGGGGGCCACAGATACGCAGTATTTT
CASSELLAGGATDTQYF
>TRBJ1-3|-|TRBV6-5|-
TGTGCCAGCAGTTACTCGGGGGGGCGAAACACCATATATTTT
CASSYSGGRNTIYF
>TRBJ1-4|-|TRBV27|TRBD1
TGTGCCAGCAGCCCACAGGGGGCGTCTGAAAAACTGTTTTTT
CASSPQGASEKLFF
>TRBJ2-5|-|TRBV7-9|TRBD1
TGTGCCAGCAGCTTATCCTTGACAGGGGGAAGGACCCAGTACTTC
CASSLSLTGGRTQYF
>TRBJ2-1|-|TRBV7-3|-
TGTGCCAGCAGCTTAATATGGGCCAGTCACAATGAGCAGTTCTTC
CASSLIWASHNEQFF
>TRBJ1-2|few|TRBV30|TRBD1
TGTGCCTGGAAAAAGGGACAGGGTGGCTACACCTTC
CAWKKGQGGYTF
>TRBJ2-1|-|TRBV13|-
TGTGCCAGCAGCTCGACGGGACTCCTGGCCGAAGATGAGCAGTTCTTC
CASSSTGLLAEDEQFF
>TRBJ2-7|-|TRBV11-1|TRBD1
TGTGCCAGCAGCTTTGGGACAGGGAGCTACGAGCAGTACTTC
CASSFGTGSYEQYF
>TRBJ2-3|-|TRBV30|-
TGTGCCTGGAGTGACGGGGTTAGCGGACCCACAGATACGCAGTATTTT
CAWSDGVSGPTDTQYF
>TRBJ1-3|-|TRBV6-5|-
TGTGCCAGCGGCCTCTCTGGAAACACCATATATTTT
CASGLSGNTIYF
>TRBJ1-2|-|TRBV7-9|TRBD1
TGTGCCAGCAGCTTGATGTCCCAGGGGGCTAGTGGCTACACCTTC
CASSLMSQGASGYTF
>TRBJ1-4|-|TRBV13|TRBD1
TGTGCCAGCAGCTTACGACAGGGCGGCGAAAAACTGTTTTTT
CASSLRQGGEKLFF
>TRBJ2-3|-|TRBV6-5|-
TGTGCCAGCAAGGGGTCGAACACAGATACGCAGTATTTT
CASKGSNTDTQYF
>TRBJ1-4|-|TRBV14|TRBD1
TGTGCCAGCAGCCCGAGGACAGGGGGCTCAACTAATGAAAAACTGTTTTTT
CASSPRTGGSTNEKLFF